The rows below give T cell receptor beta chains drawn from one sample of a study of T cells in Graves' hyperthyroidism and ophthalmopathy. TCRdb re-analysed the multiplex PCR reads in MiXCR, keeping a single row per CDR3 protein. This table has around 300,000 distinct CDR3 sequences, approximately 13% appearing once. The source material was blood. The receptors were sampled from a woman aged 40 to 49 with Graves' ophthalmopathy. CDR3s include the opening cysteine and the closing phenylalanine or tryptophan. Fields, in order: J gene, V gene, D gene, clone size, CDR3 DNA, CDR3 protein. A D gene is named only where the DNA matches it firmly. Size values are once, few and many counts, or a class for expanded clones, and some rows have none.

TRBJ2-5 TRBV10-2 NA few TGCGCCAGCTACTCGAGAGGGGGGGCCCTCGAGACCCAGTACTTC CASYSRGGALETQYF
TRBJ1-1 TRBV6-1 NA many TGTGCCAGCAGCTTCCAACTGGCCCTTGAAGCTTTCTTT CASSFQLALEAFF
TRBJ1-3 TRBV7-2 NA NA TGTGTCAGCAGCTTCTCACCCCGAGGCACCATATATTTT CVSSFSPRGTIYF
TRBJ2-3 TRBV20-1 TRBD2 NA TGCAGTGCCAGGGTTTCGGGGGGGGGATCAGATACGCAGTATTTT CSARVSGGGSDTQYF
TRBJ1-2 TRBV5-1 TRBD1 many TGCGCCAGCAGCCCACAACAGGGGACTAACTATAATGGCTACACCTTC CASSPQQGTNYNGYTF
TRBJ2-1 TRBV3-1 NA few TGTGCCAGCAGCCCACCCAAAGGAAATGAGCAGTTCTTC CASSPPKGNEQFF
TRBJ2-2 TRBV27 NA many TGTGCCAGCAGCCCACAGGGAGGTTCTATCGCCGGGGAGCTGTTTTTT CASSPQGGSIAGELFF
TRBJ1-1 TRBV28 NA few TGTGCCAGCAGTCGCTGGGCTACGGCTGAAGCTTTCTTT CASSRWATAEAFF
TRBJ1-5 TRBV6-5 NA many TGTGCCAGCAGTTATCGTAAGGGTCCAAGGGATCAGCCCCAGCATTTT CASSYRKGPRDQPQHF
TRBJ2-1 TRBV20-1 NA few TGCAGTGCTAGAACGGAAGTTGAGCAGTTCTTC CSARTEVEQFF
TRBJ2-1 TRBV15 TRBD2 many TGTGCCACCAGCAGAGATCGGGTAGCGGGGGGGCTAAGCTCCTACAATGAGCAGTTCTTC CATSRDRVAGGLSSYNEQFF
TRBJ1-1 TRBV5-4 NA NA TGTGCCAGCAGCGTCGGGACCGAGAACAAGGCTTTCTTT CASSVGTENKAFF
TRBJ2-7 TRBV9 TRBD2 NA TGTGCCAGCAGCGTAGGAATCACTAGCGGGAGGTACGAGCAGTACTTC CASSVGITSGRYEQYF
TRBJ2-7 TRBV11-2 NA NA TGTGCCAGCAGCTTAGAGGTAGGGGCCTCCTACGAGCAGTACTTC CASSLEVGASYEQYF
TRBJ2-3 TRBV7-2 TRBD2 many TGTGCCAGCAGCCCGACTAGCGGGAGTGGAGATACGCAGTATTTT CASSPTSGSGDTQYF
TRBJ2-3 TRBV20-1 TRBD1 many TGCAGTGCTCCACTCCGACAGGGGGTATTCACAGATACGCAGTATTTT CSAPLRQGVFTDTQYF
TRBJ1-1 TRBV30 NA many TGTGCCTGGGACAAACGGGACTTATGGAACACTGAAGCTTTCTTT CAWDKRDLWNTEAFF
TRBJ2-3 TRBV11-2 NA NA TGTGCCAGCAGCCCGAGGACAGTCGTGGGCGATACGCAGTATTTT CASSPRTVVGDTQYF
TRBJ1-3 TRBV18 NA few TGTGCCAGCTCACCCTCCACAGGGAGACCTGGAAACACCATATATTTT CASSPSTGRPGNTIYF
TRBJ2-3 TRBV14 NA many TGTGCCAGCAGCCGATCCCAGTGGGGGATTCTCACAGATACGCAGTATTTT CASSRSQWGILTDTQYF
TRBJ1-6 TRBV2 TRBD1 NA TGTGCCAGCAGTGGGACAGGGGTCAATTCACCCCTCCACTTT CASSGTGVNSPLHF
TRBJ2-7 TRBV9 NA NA TGTGCCAGCAGCGTAGGTCCGGGGACTGGAGAGCAGTACTTC CASSVGPGTGEQYF
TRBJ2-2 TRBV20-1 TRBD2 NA TGCAGTGCTCCCAATAGCGGGGGGGCAGGGAACACCGGGGAGCTGTTTTTT CSAPNSGGAGNTGELFF
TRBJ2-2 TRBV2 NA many TGTGCCAGCAGTCCCTTGGGGGCCACCGGGGAGCTGTTTTTT CASSPLGATGELFF
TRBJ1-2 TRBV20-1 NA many TGCAGTGCTACTCCACCCGGAGGATCTGGCTACACCTTC CSATPPGGSGYTF
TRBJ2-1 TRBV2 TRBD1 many TGTGCCAGCAGTGCCGCGACAGGGAGCCATGAGCAGTTCTTC CASSAATGSHEQFF
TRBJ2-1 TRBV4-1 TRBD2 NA TGCGCCAGCAGCCAATTTGCGGGGGACTCCTACAATGAGCAGTTCTTC CASSQFAGDSYNEQFF
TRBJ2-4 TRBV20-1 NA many TGCAGTGCTCAAGCGCCTCTAGGAGCCAAAAACATTCAGTACTTC CSAQAPLGAKNIQYF
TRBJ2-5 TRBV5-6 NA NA TGTGCCAGCAGTTATGACGGTAAAGAGACCCAGTACTTC CASSYDGKETQYF
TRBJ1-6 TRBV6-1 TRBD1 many TGTGCCAGCAGTGGACAGGGGGTTAATTCACCCCTCCACTTT CASSGQGVNSPLHF
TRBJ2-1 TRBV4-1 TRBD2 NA TGCGCCAGCAGCCAAGATCCGGGAGGCCCCTACAATGAGCAGTTCTTC CASSQDPGGPYNEQFF
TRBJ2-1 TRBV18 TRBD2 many TGTGCCAGCTCACCAAGGAGCGGGAGGGCCAATGAGCAGTTCTTC CASSPRSGRANEQFF
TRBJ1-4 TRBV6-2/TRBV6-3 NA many TGTGCCAGCAGTTATGCAGGGAATGAAAAACTGTTTTTT CASSYAGNEKLFF
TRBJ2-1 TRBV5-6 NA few TGTGCCAGCAGCACCCGGACAGACTACAATGAGCAGTTCTTC CASSTRTDYNEQFF
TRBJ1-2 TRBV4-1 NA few TGCGCCAGCAGCCAAGAGGTCGGGTTGAGCTATGGCTACACCTTC CASSQEVGLSYGYTF
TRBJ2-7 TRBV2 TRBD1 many TGTGCCAGCAGGGTTCAGGGGGCCACCTACGAGCAGTACTTC CASRVQGATYEQYF
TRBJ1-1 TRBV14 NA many TGTGCCAGCAGCCAGCCACACAATTTGAACACTGAAGCTTTCTTT CASSQPHNLNTEAFF
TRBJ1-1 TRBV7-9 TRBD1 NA TGTGCCAGCAGCTTAAACAGGGGGCGTCTAACTGAAGCTTTCTTT CASSLNRGRLTEAFF
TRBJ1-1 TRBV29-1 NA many TGCAGCGTTAAACTGAGAATGAACACTGAAGCTTTCTTT CSVKLRMNTEAFF
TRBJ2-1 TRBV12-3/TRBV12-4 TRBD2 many TGTGCCAGCAAAAATAGCCTAGGGACTAGCGGCGCCAATGAGCAGTTCTTC CASKNSLGTSGANEQFF
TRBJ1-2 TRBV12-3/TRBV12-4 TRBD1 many TGTGCCAGCAGTGTGGGACAGGGCCTCACCTATGGCTACACCTTC CASSVGQGLTYGYTF
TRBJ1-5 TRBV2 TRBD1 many TGTGCCAGCAGCCTTGGGGACAGGGGTCAGCCCCAGCATTTT CASSLGDRGQPQHF
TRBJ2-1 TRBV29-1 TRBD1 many TGCAGCGTGGGACAGGGAAATGAGCAGTTCTTC CSVGQGNEQFF
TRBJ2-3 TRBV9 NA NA TGTGCCAGCAGCGTAGACCGCGCGGGACTCCCCTCCGATACGCAGTATTTT CASSVDRAGLPSDTQYF
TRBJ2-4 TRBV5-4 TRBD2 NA TGTGCCAGCAGCTTCGAGCGGGGGGTCGACATTCAGTACTTC CASSFERGVDIQYF
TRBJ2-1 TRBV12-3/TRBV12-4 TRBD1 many TGTGCCAGCACCCCCGGGACAGGGGACAATGAGCAGTTCTTC CASTPGTGDNEQFF
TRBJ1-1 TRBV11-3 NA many TGTGCCAGCAGCTTCGACGGTGGGGCTGAAGCTTTCTTT CASSFDGGAEAFF
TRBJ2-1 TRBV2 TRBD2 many TGTGCCAGCAGGGGGACTAGCGGGTACCACAATGAGCAGTTCTTC CASRGTSGYHNEQFF
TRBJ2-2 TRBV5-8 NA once TGTGCCAGCAGCTTGAGTCTGTTGAACACCGGGGAGCTGTTTTTT CASSLSLLNTGELFF
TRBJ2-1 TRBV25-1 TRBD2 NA TGTGCCAGCAGTGAGATTAGCGGGAGCTCCTACAATGAGCAGTTCTTC CASSEISGSSYNEQFF